These 3 T cell receptor beta chains share one sample of origin, sequenced in a study of graft-versus-host responses after intestinal transplantation. For these receptors, no antigen is known. Some clones are missing from TCRdb's copy, which holds only in-frame ones; the method was immunoSEQ multiplex PCR. Of 130,000 to 150,000 clones in the sample, around 90% are singletons; the top ten hold about 0.19%. The sequences come from unstimulated CD4+ T cells sorted from spleen or lymph node cells, collected before intestinal transplant. These receptors originate from a human donor who received an intestinal transplant.

The chain couples TRBV6-1 to TRBJ2-7; 12 nucleotides match TRBD2. CDR1 and CDR2 (germline): MNHNS, SASEGT. V gave up 2 bases and J gave up 5 bases; unmatched junction bases: 7. CDR3 length: 16 residues. The CDR3 is CASSELLAGGPHEQYF. Written as DNA, the CDR3 is TGTGCCAGCAGTGAACTTCTAGCGGGAGGGCCTCACGAGCAGTACTTC.

Worth noting for this clone: The same CDR3 can be traced to other DNA sequences in this sample. This chain connects TRBV7-2 to TRBJ2-5; D is unclear. Germline V gene data show CDR1 as SGHTA and CDR2 as FQGNSA. The CDR3 is 11 residues long. Trimming cost V 5 bases and J 2 bases, with 3 bases left between them. For the CDR3, the DNA is TGTGCCAGCAGCCTTCAAGAGACCCAGTACTTC. Its translation is CASSLQETQYF.

This chain links TRBV6-1 with TRBJ1-4, with 10 bases matching TRBD1. This CDR3 comprises 15 residues. The germline V gene has CDR1 MNHNS and CDR2 SASEGT. Trimming at V came to 4 bases and at J to 7 bases, leaving 6 bases not matched to a gene. CDR3 loop: CASSVWDRGGEKLFF. In DNA, the CDR3 is TGTGCCAGCAGTGTATGGGACAGGGGAGGTGAAAAACTGTTTTTT.